This entry lists 2 T cell receptor beta chains sequenced from one sample in a study of T cells after yellow fever vaccination. TCRdb reprocessed the 5' RACE reads via MiXCR and lists one record per CDR3 protein. The sample includes about 370,000 distinct CDR3 sequences, 9.5% to 13% of them seen just once. The starting material was PBMCs, obtained on the day of the first yellow fever vaccination. These receptors all stem from a man younger than 35 who received the YFV17D yellow fever vaccine.

The CDR3 region has the DNA TGCGCCAGCAGAGCAAGGGGCGGCGGACCCTCGAACACTGAAGCTTTCTTT. Amino acid sequence: CASRARGGGPSNTEAFF. The rearrangement links TRBV4-1 to TRBJ1-1; tentative D call: TRBD1 (5 bases). Trimming removed 6 bases at V and 1 base at J, with 21 bases between. This CDR3 comprises 17 residues. CDR1 is MGHRA, CDR2 YSYEKL, per germline.

This clonotype was picked up a small number of times. This chain links TRBV30 with TRBJ1-6; no firm D call. The CDR3 extends over 14 amino acids. V was trimmed by 5 bases and J by 0 bases, leaving 8 bases between them. Per germline, CDR1 GTSNPN and CDR2 SVGIG (reference sequence). The DNA for the CDR3 is TGTGCCTGGGGGAGGAGCTCCTATAATTCACCCCTCCACTTT. Its translation: CAWGRSSYNSPLHF.